The clone carrying this T cell receptor (beta chain) was seen at least ten times. Its antigen remains unknown. Germline lookup yields CDR1 MDHEN and CDR2 SYDVKM. The CDR3 extends over 16 amino acids. The trim removed 2 bases at V and 0 bases at J, leaving 6 bases unmatched. This specimen belongs to a study of T cells in Graves' hyperthyroidism and ophthalmopathy. Broader study findings: Also found in blood were most expanded thyroid clonotypes above 0.001.

Template material for amplifying TCR beta CDR3 regions consisted of RNA transcripts. Primed by the HTBI set, a first-round RT-PCR was run on the TCR CDR3. TCRdb re-analysed the multiplex PCR reads in MiXCR, keeping a single row per CDR3 protein. Of 500,000 to 800,000 distinct CDR3 sequences listed, around 15% are singletons. Source material for PBMCs was more than 7.5 ml fresh peripheral blood. The TCR originated in a woman aged 50 to 60 with Graves' ophthalmopathy. The sequenced sample consisted of blood. The chain uses TRBV28 and TRBJ2-7, with 8 bases fitting TRBD1. For the CDR3, the DNA is TGTGCCAGCAGTTTACTAGGACAGGGATTCTCCTACGAGCAGTACTTC. This encodes CASSLLGQGFSYEQYF.